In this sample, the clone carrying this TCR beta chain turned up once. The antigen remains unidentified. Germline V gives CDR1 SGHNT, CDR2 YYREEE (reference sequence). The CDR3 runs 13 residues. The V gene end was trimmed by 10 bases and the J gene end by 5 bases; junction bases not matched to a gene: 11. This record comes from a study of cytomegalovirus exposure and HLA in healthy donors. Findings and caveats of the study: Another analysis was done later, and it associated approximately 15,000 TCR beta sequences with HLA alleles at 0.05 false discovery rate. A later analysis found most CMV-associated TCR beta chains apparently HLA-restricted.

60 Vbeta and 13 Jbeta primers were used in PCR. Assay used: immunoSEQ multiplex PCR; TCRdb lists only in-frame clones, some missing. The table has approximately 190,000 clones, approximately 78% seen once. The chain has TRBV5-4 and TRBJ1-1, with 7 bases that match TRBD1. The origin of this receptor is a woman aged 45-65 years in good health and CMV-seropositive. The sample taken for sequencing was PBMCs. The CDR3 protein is CAGETTGNTEAFF. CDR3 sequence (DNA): TGTGCCGGTGAGACGACAGGGAATACTGAAGCTTTCTTT.